This T cell receptor (beta chain) was sequenced in a study of Ad26.COV2.S vaccination and SARS-CoV-2 variants (dated by TCRdb to the early 2020s). Regarding the complete study: Vaccine-arm donors were drawn from COV1001, a multicentre, randomized, double-blind, placebo-controlled phase I-IIa trial of Ad26.COV2.S in healthy adults. Dosing of Ad26.COV2.S was intramuscular, at either 5x10^10 or 1x10^11 viral particles, delivered as one shot or as two shots spaced 56 days apart. The specificity and breadth of SARS-CoV-2-reactive T cell receptors after Ad26.COV2.S vaccination were assessed by TCRbeta repertoire sequencing. A total of 32 samples were included in the TCR-sequenced set, comprising 19 Ad26.COV2.S vaccine recipients, 5 placebo recipients and 8 SARS-CoV-2 convalescent individuals. Trial participants were randomized into five groups of five: low-dose or high-dose Ad26.COV2.S given once or twice, or placebo on both occasions. Investigators did not know the trial group allocation while performing experiments and assessing outcomes.

The immunoSEQ Assay was the method used to sequence TCRbeta CDR3 regions. After extraction, genomic DNA underwent amplification by bias-controlled multiplex PCR, followed by high-throughput sequencing. Per the source publication's procedure: To quantify the absolute abundance of each unique TCRbeta CDR3 region, sequences were collapsed and filtered. Usable DNA was measured by amplifying reference genes present in all nucleated cells, and TCRbeta template counts were normalized to that usable DNA to estimate T cell fraction. Repertoire TCRs were annotated as SARS-CoV-2-specific by exact matching of V gene, CDR3 amino acid sequence and J gene to a known reactive TCR set. The reference SARS-CoV-2 TCR set was obtained from MIRA and was filtered for enrichment in COVID-19-positive ImmuneCODE repertoires, whereby public or cross-reactive TCRs were removed. Using the MIRA antigens, annotated TCRs were further analysed by specific ORF or by position within an ORF. Breadth was defined as the number of annotated unique rearrangements divided by the total number of unique productive rearrangements, and depth was defined as the summed frequency of the annotated unique rearrangements. Two-sided Wilcoxon rank-sum tests were used to compare TCR breadth between groups. The source is immuneACCESS, and TCRdb retained only in-frame sequences with V and J called. Part of the clones is not carried over; for the studies checked, unresolved V genes explain less than half of this, and the remainder is unexplained. D and trimming were read from the DNA, whereas the V and J calls and clone size are those reported in that table. Present in this sample are some 330,000 clones, 90% of which were seen just once. The ten largest clones represent around 5.5% of the sample.

On this clone: Its antigen specificity is not known. No per-base quality is available; no much larger clone lies one base away.

The intended sense of this specimen's treatment or condition label: 15 to 20 received Ad26.COV2.S at low or high dose, single or two shots; roughly five received placebo; per-sample allocation not given. For vaccine and placebo recipients, repertoires were sequenced using samples collected on day 63 after the first injection. In Cohort 1b, around 23 adults aged 18-55 years were enrolled at a single site in Boston, USA, between 29 July and 7 August 2020. As a vaccine, Ad26.COV2.S was a replication-incompetent adenovirus type 26 vector that expressed a prefusion-stabilized SARS-CoV-2 spike protein derived from the original Wuhan strain. What the study reported, not specific to this receptor: The authors noted that the TCR breadth and depth analyses may have underestimated total T cell responses. After vaccination, substantial breadth of spike-specific CD8+ and CD4+ T cell responses was reported. Compared with placebo recipients, Ad26.COV2.S recipients showed higher spike-specific TCR breadth (P = 0.0014). Vaccine and placebo recipients had similar non-spike TCR breadth, a finding consistent with the vaccine containing only spike. Comparing responses between vaccine doses or regimens was not something the study was powered to do.

Sample: peripheral blood, taken in a trial of Ad26.COV2.S vaccine versus placebo. The clonotype comes from a person between 18 and 65 years old who received the Ad26.COV2.S COVID-19 vaccine or a placebo.

Here the CDR3 is given as CASSLMKGGGPGHGYTF. The nucleotide sequence is TGTGCCAGCAGTTTAATGAAGGGGGGGGGACCCGGTCATGGCTACACCTTC. The rearrangement combines TRBV27 with TRBJ1-2; 6 matching bases give a weak D call of TRBD1. The CDR3 covers 17 residues, taking in both the cysteine and the phenylalanine. Only the CDR3 portion is preserved as DNA: 51 bases, with reading frame beginning at the first base. CDR1 MNHEY and CDR2 SMNVEV were looked up in the germline V gene (reference sequence). V is pared back by 2 bases and J by 6 bases, with 22 bases lying between the germline termini.